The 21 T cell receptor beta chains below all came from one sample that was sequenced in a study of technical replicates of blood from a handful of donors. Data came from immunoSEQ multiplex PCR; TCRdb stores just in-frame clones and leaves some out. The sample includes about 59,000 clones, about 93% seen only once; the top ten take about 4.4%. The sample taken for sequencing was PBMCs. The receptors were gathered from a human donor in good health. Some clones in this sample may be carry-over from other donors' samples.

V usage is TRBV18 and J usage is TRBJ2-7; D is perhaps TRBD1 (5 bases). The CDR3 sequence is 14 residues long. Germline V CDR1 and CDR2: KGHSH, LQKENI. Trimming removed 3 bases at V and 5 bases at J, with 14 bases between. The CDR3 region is CASSPRTNGDEQYF. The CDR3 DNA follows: TGTGCCAGCTCACCGCGGACAAACGGCGACGAGCAGTACTTC. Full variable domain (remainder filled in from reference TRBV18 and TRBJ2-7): NAGVMQNPRHLVRRRGQEARLRCSPMKGHSHVYWYRQLPEEGLKFMVYLQKENIIDESGMPKERFSAEFPKEGPSILRIQQVVRGDSAAYFCASSPRTNGDEQYFGPGTRLTVT.

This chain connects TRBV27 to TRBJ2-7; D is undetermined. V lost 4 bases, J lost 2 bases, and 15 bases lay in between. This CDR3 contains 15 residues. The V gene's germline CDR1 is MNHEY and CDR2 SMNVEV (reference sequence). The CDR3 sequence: CASSSHEVGAYEQYF. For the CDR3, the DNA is TGTGCCAGCAGTTCCCACGAGGTTGGAGCCTACGAGCAGTACTTC.

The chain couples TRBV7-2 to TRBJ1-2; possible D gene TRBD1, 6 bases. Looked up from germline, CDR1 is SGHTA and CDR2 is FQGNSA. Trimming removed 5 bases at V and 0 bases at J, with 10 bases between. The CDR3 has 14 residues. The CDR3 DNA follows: TGTGCCAGCAGCCCTCAGGGGACTAACTATGGCTACACCTTC. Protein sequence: CASSPQGTNYGYTF.

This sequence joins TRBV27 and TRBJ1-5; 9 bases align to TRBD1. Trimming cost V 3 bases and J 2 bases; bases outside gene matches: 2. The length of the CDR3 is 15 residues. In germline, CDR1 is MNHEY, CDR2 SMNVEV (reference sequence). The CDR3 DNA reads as TGTGCCAGCAGTTTGGGACAGGGAGGCAATCAGCCCCAGCATTTT. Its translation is CASSLGQGGNQPQHF.

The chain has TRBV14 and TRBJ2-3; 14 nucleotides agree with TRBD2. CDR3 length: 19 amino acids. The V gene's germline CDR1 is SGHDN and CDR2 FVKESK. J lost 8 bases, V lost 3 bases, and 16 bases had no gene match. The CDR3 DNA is TGTGCCAGCAGCCAGAATAGACTAGCGGGAGGGCCAAGGAGAAGTACGCAGTATTTT. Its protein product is CASSQNRLAGGPRRSTQYF.

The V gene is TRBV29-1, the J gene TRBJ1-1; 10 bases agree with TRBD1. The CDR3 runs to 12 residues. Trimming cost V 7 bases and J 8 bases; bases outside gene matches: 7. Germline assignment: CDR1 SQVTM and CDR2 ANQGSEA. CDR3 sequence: CSGFPGQGEAFF. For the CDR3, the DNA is TGCAGCGGCTTCCCGGGACAGGGGGAAGCTTTCTTT.

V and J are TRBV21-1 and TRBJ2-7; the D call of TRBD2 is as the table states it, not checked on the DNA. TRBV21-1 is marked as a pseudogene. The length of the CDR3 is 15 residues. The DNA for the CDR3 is TGTGCCAGCAGCAAGAGTAGCGGGAGGGCCACCGAGCAGTACTTC. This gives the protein CASSKSSGRATEQYF.

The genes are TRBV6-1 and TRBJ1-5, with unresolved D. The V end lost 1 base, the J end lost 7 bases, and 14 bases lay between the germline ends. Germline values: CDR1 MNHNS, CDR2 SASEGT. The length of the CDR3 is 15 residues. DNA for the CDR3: TGTGCCAGCAGTGAAGGGGATGGGAGGAGGCAGCCCCAGCATTTT. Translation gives CASSEGDGRRQPQHF.

CDR3 loop: CASSQDAWTGWTGANVLTF. CDR3 DNA sequence: TGCGCCAGCAGCCAAGATGCGTGGACAGGGTGGACCGGGGCCAACGTCCTGACTTTC. V usage is TRBV4-3 and J usage is TRBJ2-6, with 8 bases identical to TRBD1. The CDR3 consists of 19 residues. Germline assignment: CDR1 LGHNA and CDR2 YSLEER. Germline trimming cut 0 bases from V and 4 bases from J; bases unmatched to any gene: 11.

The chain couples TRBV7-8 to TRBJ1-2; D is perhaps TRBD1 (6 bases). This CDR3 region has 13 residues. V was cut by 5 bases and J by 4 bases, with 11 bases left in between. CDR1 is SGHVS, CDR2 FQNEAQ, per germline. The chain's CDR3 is CASSTDSGYGYTF. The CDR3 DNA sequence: TGTGCCAGCAGCACGGACAGTGGCTATGGCTACACCTTC.

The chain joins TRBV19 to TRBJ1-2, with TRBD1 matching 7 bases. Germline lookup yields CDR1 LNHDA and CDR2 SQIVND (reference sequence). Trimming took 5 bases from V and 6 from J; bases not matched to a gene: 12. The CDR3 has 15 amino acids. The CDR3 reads CASSLDRAWGDGYTF. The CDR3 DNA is TGTGCCAGTAGTCTCGACAGGGCCTGGGGTGATGGCTACACCTTC.

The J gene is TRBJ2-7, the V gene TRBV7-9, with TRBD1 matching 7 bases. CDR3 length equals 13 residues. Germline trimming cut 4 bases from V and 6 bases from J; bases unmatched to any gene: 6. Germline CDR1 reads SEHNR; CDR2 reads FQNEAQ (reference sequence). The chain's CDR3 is CASSYRQGLEQYF. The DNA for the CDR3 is TGTGCCAGCAGCTATAGACAGGGCCTCGAGCAGTACTTC.

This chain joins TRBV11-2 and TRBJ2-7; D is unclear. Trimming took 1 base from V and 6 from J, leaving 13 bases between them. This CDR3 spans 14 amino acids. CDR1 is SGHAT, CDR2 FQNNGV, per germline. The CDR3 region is CASSLGVGQTEQYF. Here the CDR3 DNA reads TGTGCCAGCAGCTTAGGTGTTGGGCAGACCGAGCAGTACTTC.

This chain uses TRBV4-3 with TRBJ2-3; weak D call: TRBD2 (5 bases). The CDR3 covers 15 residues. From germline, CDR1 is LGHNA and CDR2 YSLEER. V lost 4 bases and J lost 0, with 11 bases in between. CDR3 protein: CASSRVALSTDTQYF. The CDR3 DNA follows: TGCGCCAGCAGCCGGGTAGCGCTAAGCACAGATACGCAGTATTTT.

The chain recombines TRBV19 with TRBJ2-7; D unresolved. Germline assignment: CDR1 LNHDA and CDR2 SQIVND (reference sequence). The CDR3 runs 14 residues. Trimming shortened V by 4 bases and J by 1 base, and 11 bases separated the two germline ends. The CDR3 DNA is TGTGCCAGTAGTAAGGAAGGCAGGTCCTACGAGCAGTACTTC. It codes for CASSKEGRSYEQYF.

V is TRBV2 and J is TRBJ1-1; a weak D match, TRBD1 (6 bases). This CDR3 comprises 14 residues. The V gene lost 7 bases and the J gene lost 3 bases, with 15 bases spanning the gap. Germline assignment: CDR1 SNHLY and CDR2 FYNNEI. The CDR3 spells CASKRRGSDTEAFF. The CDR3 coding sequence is TGTGCCAGCAAGCGTAGGGGGTCGGACACTGAAGCTTTCTTT.

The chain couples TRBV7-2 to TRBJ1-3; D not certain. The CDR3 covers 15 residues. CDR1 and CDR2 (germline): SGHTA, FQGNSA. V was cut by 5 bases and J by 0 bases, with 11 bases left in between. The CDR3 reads CASSRGGNSGNTIYF. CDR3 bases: TGTGCCAGCAGCCGCGGCGGTAACTCTGGAAACACCATATATTTT.

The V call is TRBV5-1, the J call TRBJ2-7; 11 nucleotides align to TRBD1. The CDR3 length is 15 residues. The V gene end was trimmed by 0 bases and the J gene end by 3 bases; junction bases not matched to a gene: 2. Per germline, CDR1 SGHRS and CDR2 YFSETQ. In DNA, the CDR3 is TGCGCCAGCAGCTTGGGAGGGACAGGGGGCTACGAGCAGTACTTC. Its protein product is CASSLGGTGGYEQYF.

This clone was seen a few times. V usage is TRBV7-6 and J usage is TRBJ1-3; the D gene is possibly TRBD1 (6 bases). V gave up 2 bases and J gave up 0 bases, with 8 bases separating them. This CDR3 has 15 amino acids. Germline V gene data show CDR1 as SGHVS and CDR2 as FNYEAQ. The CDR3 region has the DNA TGTGCCAGCAGCTTACAGGGGCGCTCTGGAAACACCATATATTTT. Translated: CASSLQGRSGNTIYF.

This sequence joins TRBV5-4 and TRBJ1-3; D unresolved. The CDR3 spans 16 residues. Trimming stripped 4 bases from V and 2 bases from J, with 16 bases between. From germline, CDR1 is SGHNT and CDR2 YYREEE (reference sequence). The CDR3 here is CASSPSSPNAGNTIYF. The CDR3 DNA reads TGTGCCAGCAGCCCCTCGAGTCCAAACGCTGGAAACACCATATATTTT.

CDR3 residues: CASSLWQGGYNEQFF. The DNA for the CDR3 is TGTGCCAGCAGTTTATGGCAGGGTGGGTACAATGAGCAGTTCTTC. The chain uses TRBV27 and TRBJ2-1; a weak D match, TRBD1 (5 bases). The germline V gene has CDR1 MNHEY and CDR2 SMNVEV (reference sequence). The V and J ends lost 1 base and 4 bases respectively, with 11 bases between them. The CDR3 is 15 residues long.